Below, one T cell receptor beta chain is given with its context. Its antigen is not identified. The CDR3 consists of 14 residues. Germline CDR1 reads MNHEY; CDR2 reads SMNVEV (reference sequence). The trim removed 5 bases at V and 3 bases at J, leaving 7 bases unmatched. The sample belongs to a study of shared clonotypes between healthy human individuals. Study results and caveats: Deeper or shallower sequencing was expected to change how clonotypes are shared among donors.

There were no recent acute infections or vaccinations among the donors, who were healthy HIV-negative adults. Sequencing was at deep level. Unsorted PBMC contributed about 270 ng DNA, 25,000 to 35,000 T cell genomes, to each replicate PCR. Data came from immunoSEQ multiplex PCR; TCRdb stores just in-frame clones and leaves some out. The sample records 470,000 or so clones, approximately 81% being singletons. The sequenced sample consisted of PBMCs. V is TRBV27 and J is TRBJ2-7; 7 bases fit TRBD2. This sequence originates from a woman in her thirties or forties in good health. Some clones in this sample may be carry-over from other donors' samples. This chain's CDR3 is CASSPGRPGYEQYF. The DNA of the CDR3 is TGTGCCAGCAGTCCCGGGAGGCCGGGCTACGAGCAGTACTTC.